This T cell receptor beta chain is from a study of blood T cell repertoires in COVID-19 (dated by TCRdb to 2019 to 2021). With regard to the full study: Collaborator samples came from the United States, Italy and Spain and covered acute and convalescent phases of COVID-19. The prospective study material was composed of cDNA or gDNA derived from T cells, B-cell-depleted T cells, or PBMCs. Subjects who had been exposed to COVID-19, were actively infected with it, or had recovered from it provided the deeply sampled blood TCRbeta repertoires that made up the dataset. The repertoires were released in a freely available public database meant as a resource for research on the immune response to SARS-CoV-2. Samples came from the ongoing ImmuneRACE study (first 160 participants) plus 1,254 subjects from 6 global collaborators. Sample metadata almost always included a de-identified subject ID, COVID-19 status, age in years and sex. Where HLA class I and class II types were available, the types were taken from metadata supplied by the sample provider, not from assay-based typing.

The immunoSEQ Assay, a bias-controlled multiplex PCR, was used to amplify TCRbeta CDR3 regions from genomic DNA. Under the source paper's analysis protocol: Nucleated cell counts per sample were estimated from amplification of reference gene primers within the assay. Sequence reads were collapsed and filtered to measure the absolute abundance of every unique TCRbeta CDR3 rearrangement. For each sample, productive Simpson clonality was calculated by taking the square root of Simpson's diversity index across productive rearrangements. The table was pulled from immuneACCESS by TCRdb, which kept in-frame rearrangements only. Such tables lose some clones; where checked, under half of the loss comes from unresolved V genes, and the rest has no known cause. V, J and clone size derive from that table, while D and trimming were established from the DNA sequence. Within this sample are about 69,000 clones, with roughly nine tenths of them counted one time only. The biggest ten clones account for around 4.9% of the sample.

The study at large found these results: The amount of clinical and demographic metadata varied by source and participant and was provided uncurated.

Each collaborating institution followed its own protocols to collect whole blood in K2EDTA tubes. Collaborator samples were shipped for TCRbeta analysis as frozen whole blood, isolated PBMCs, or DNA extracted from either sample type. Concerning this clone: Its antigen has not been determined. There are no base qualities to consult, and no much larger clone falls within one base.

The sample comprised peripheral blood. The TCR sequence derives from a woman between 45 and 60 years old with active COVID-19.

CDR3 loop: CSVALTGEMNTEAFF. The nucleotide sequence is given as TGCAGCGTGGCCCTAACAGGGGAAATGAACACTGAAGCTTTCTTT. Rearrangement joined TRBV29-1 to TRBJ1-1; 7 bases in the middle match TRBD1. Inclusive of the bounding cysteine and phenylalanine, the CDR3 is 15 residues long. Just CDR3 DNA is preserved here, 45 bases in frame from base 1. Germline trimming: 6 bases from V, 0 bases from J; junction bases outside gene matches: 10. The germline V gene provides CDR1 SQVTM and CDR2 ANQGSEA.